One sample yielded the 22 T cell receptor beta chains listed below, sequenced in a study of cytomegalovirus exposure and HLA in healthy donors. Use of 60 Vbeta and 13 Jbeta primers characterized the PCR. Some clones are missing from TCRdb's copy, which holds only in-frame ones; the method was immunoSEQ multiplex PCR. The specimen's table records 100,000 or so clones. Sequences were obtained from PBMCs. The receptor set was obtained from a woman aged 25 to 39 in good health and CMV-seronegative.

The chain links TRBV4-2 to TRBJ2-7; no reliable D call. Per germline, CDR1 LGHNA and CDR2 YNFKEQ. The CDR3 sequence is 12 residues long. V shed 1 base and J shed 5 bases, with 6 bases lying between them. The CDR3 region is CASSQGSNEQYF. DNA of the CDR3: TGTGCCAGCAGCCAAGGAAGCAACGAGCAGTACTTC.

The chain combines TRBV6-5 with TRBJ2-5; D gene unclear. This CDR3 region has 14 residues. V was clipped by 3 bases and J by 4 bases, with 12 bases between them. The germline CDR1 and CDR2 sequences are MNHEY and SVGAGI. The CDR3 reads CASSYRAVLETQYF. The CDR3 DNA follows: TGTGCCAGCAGTTATCGCGCGGTACTAGAGACCCAGTACTTC.

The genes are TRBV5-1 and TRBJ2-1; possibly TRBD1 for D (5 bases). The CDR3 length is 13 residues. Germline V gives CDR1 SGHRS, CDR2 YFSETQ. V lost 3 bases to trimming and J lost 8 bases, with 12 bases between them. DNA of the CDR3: TGCGCCAGCAGCTACGTGTTAGGGGATGAGCAGTTCTTC. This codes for CASSYVLGDEQFF.

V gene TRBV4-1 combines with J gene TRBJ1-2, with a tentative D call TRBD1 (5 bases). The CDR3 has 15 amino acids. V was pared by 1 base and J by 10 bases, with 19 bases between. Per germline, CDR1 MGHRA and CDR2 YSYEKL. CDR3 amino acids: CASSQVRGEGKDYTF. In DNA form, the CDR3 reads TGCGCCAGCAGCCAAGTTCGAGGGGAGGGCAAGGACTACACCTTC.

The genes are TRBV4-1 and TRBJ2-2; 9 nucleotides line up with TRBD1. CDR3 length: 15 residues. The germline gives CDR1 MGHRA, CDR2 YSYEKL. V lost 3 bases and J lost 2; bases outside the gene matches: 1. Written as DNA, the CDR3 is TGCGCCAGCAGCCAGGGACAGGGAAACACCGGGGAGCTGTTTTTT. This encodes CASSQGQGNTGELFF.

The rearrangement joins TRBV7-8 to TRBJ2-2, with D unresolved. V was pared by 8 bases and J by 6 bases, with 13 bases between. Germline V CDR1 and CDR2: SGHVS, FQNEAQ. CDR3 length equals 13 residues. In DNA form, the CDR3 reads TGTGCCAGCGGAGAATATGATCCCGGGGAGCTGTTTTTT. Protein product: CASGEYDPGELFF. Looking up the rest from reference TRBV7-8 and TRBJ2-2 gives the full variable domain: GAGVSQSPRYKVAKRGQDVALRCDPISGHVSLFWYQQALGQGPEFLTYFQNEAQLDKSGLPSDRFFAERPEGSVSTLKIQRTQQEDSAVYLCASGEYDPGELFFGEGSRLTVL.

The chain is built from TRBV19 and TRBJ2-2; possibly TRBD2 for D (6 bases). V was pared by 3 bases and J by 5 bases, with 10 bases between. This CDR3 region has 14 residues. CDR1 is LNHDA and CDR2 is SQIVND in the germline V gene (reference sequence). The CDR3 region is CASSMRGRTGELFF. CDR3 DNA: TGTGCCAGTAGTATGCGGGGAAGAACCGGGGAGCTGTTTTTT.

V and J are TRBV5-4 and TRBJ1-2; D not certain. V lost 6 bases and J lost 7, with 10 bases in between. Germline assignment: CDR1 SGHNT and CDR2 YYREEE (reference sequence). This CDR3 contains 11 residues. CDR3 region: CASNAGSGYTF. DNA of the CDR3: TGTGCCAGCAATGCGGGTTCTGGCTACACCTTC.

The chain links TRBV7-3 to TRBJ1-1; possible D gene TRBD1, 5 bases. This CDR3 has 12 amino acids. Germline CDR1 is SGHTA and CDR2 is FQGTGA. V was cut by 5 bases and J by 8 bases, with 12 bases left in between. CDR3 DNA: TGTGCCAGCAGCAATGGGGCAGGAGAAGCTTTCTTT. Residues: CASSNGAGEAFF.

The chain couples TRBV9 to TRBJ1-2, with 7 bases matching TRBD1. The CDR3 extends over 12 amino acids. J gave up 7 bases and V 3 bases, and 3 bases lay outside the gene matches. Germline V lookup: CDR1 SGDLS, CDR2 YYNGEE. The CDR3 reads CASSGTGVGYTF. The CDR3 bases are TGTGCCAGCAGCGGTACAGGGGTTGGCTACACCTTC.

The CDR3 DNA follows: TGTGCCAGTAGCCCGGGACTTAGCTCCTACGAGCAGTACTTC. Encoded protein: CASSPGLSSYEQYF. The rearrangement uses TRBV19 and TRBJ2-7; D perhaps matches TRBD2 (6 bases). The germline gives CDR1 LNHDA, CDR2 SQIVND (reference sequence). V lost 6 bases to trimming and J lost 0 bases, with 12 bases between them. This CDR3 contains 14 residues.

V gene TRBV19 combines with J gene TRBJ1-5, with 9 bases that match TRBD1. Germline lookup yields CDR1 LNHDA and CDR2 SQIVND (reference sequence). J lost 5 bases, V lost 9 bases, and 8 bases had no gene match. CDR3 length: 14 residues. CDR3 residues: CASTGGGVDQPQHF. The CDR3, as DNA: TGTGCCAGCACAGGGGGCGGAGTGGATCAGCCCCAGCATTTT.

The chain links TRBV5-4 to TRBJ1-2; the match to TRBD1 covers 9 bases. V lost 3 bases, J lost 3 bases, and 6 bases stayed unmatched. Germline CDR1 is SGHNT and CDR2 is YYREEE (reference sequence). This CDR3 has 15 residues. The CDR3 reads CASSSWTGEDYGYTF. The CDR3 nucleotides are TGTGCCAGCAGCTCATGGACAGGGGAGGACTATGGCTACACCTTC.

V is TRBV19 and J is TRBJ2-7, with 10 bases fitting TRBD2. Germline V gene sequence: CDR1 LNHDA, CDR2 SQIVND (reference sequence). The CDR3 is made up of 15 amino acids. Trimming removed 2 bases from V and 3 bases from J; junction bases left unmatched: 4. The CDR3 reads CASSILAGAIYEQYF. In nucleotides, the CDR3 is TGTGCCAGTAGTATACTAGCGGGAGCTATCTACGAGCAGTACTTC. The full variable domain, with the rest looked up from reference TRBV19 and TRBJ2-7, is DGGITQSPKYLFRKEGQNVTLSCEQNLNHDAMYWYRQDPGQGLRLIYYSQIVNDFQKGDIAEGYSVSREKKESFPLTVTSAQKNPTAFYLCASSILAGAIYEQYFGPGTRLTVT.

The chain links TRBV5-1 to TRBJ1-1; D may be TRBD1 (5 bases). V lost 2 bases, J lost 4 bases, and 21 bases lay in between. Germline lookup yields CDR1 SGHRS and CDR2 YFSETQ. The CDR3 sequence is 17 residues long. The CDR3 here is CASSFGTGRSLGTEAFF. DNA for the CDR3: TGCGCCAGCAGCTTCGGGACTGGGAGGAGTTTAGGCACTGAAGCTTTCTTT.

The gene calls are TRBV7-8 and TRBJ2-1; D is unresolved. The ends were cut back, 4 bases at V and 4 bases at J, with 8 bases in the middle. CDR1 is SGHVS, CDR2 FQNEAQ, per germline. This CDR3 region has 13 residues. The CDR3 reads CASSSRPYNEQFF. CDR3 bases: TGTGCCAGCAGCTCTAGGCCTTACAATGAGCAGTTCTTC.

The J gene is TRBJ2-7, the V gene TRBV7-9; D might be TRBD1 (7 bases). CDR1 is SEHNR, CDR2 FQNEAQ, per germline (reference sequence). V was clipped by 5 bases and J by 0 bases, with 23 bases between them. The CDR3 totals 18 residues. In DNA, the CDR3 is TGTGCCAGCAGCCCGGAGGGGAAAAGGGGACAGTTCTCCTACGAGCAGTACTTC. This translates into CASSPEGKRGQFSYEQYF. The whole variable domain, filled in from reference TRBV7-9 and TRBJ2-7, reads DTGVSQNPRHKITKRGQNVTFRCDPISEHNRLYWYRQTLGQGPEFLTYFQNEAQLEKSRLLSDRFSAERPKGSFSTLEIQRTEQGDSAMYLCASSPEGKRGQFSYEQYFGPGTRLTVT.

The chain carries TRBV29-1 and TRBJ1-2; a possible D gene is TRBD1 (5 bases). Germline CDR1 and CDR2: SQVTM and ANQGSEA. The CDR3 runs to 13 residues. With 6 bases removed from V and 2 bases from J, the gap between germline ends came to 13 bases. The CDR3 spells CSVEATENYGYTF. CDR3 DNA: TGCAGCGTCGAGGCGACAGAAAACTATGGCTACACCTTC. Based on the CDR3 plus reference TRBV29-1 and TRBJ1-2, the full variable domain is SAVISQKPSRDICQRGTSLTIQCQVDSQVTMMFWYRQQPGQSLTLIATANQGSEATYESGFVIDKFPISRPNLTFSTLTVSNMSPEDSSIYLCSVEATENYGYTFGSGTRLTVV.

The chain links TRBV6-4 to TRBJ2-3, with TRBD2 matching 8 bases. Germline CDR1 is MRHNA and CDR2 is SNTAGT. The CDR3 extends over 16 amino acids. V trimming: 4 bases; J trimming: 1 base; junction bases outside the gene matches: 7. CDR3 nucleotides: TGTGCCAGCAGTGGAGAGCGGGAGACGGGCACAGATACGCAGTATTTT. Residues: CASSGERETGTDTQYF.

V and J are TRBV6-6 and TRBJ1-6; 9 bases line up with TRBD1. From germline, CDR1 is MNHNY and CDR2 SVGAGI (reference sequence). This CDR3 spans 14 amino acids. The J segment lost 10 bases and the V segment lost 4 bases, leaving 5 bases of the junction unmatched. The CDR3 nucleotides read TGTGCCAGCAGTTTTGGGACAGGGAAATCACCCCTCCACTTT. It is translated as CASSFGTGKSPLHF.

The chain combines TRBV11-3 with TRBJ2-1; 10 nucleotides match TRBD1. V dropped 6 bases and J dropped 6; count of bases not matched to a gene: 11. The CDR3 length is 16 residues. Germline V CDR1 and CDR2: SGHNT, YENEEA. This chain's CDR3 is CASSNRLGQGGNEQFF. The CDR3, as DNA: TGTGCCAGCAGTAACCGACTCGGACAGGGGGGCAATGAGCAGTTCTTC.

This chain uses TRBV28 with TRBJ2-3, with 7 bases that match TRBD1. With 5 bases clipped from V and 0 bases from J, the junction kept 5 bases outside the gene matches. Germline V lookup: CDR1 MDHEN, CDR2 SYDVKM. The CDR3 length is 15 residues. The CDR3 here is CASSLGQRSTDTQYF. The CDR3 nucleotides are TGTGCCAGCAGTCTGGGACAGCGAAGCACAGATACGCAGTATTTT.